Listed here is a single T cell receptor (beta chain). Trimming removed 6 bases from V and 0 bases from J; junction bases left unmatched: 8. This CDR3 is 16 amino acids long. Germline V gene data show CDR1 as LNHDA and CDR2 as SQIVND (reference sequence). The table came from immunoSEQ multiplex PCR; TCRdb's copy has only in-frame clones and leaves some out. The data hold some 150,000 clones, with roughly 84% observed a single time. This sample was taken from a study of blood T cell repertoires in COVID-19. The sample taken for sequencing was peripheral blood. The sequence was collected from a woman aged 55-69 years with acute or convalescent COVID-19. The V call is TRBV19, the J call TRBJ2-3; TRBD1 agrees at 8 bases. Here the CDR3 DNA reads TGTGCCAGTAGGAATGCGGACAGGGCGAGCACAGATACGCAGTATTTT. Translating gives CASRNADRASTDTQYF.